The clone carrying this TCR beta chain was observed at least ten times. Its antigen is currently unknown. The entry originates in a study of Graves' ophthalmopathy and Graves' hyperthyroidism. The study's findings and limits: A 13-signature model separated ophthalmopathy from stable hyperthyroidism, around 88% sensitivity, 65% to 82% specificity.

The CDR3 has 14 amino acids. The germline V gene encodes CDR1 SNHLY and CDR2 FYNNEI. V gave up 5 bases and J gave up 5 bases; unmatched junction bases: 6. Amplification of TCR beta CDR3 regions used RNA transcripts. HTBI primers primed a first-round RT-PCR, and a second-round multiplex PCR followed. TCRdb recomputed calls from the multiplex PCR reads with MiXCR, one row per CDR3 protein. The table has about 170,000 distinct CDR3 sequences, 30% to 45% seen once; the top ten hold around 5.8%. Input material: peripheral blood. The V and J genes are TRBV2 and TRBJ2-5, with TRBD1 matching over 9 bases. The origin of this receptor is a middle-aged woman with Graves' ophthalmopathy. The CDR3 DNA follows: TGTGCCAGCAGTCGCGACAGGGGGTGGGAGACCCAGTACTTC. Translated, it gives CASSRDRGWETQYF.